Following are 17 T cell receptor beta chains from one sample sequenced in a study of PD-L1 blockade in urothelial cancer (dated by TCRdb to about 2017). The meaning of the sample's time point label: peripheral blood 6 weeks after treatment start. Libraries were constructed by the immunoSEQ multiplex PCR assay. TCRdb took this table from immuneACCESS and kept in-frame rearrangements with V and J called. Such tables lack part of the clones; where checked against another copy, unresolved V genes explain under half of the gap, and the rest is unexplained. The sample table holds 35,000 to 40,000 clones, of which roughly 90% were seen once. The leading ten clones occupy 24% of the sample. The source was PBMCs, collected around atezolizumab (anti-PD-L1) treatment. The source of these receptors is a man between 60 and 75 years old with urothelial cancer.

The chain carries TRBV5-6 and TRBJ2-3; D is undetermined. This CDR3 comprises 15 residues. V lost 3 bases and J 2 bases, leaving 13 bases between the germline ends. The germline CDR1 and CDR2 sequences are SGHDT and YYEEEE. The CDR3 sequence: CASSSGDTTTDTQYF. CDR3 sequence (DNA): TGTGCCAGCAGCTCCGGCGACACAACCACAGATACGCAGTATTTT.

This chain connects TRBV7-8 to TRBJ1-5; 9 nucleotides agree with TRBD1. CDR1 and CDR2 (germline): SGHVS, FQNEAQ. V was pared by 5 bases and J by 5 bases, with 7 bases of the junction left unmatched. This CDR3 comprises 15 residues. Here the CDR3 DNA reads TGTGCCAGCAGCAGACACAGGGGGCGAGATCAGCCCCAGCATTTT. Amino acid sequence: CASSRHRGRDQPQHF. Filled out from reference TRBV7-8 and TRBJ1-5, the complete variable domain reads GAGVSQSPRYKVAKRGQDVALRCDPISGHVSLFWYQQALGQGPEFLTYFQNEAQLDKSGLPSDRFFAERPEGSVSTLKIQRTQQEDSAVYLCASSRHRGRDQPQHFGDGTRLSIL.

This clone was seen more than once but under ten times. This chain connects TRBV7-8 to TRBJ1-2, with D unresolved. Germline V gene sequence: CDR1 SGHVS, CDR2 FQNEAQ. CDR3 size: 13 residues. Trimming removed 4 bases from V and 3 bases from J, with 9 bases in between. The CDR3 nucleotides read TGTGCCAGCAGCTCCCAGGTAGACTATGGCTACACCTTC. The encoded protein is CASSSQVDYGYTF.

The J gene is TRBJ1-2, the V gene TRBV2; D gene unclear. Trimming took off 3 bases at V and 7 bases at J, with 9 bases between the two ends. The length of the CDR3 is 12 residues. The germline V gene encodes CDR1 SNHLY and CDR2 FYNNEI. This chain's CDR3 is CASSERTLGYTF. The CDR3 nucleotides read TGTGCCAGCAGTGAGAGAACTCTTGGCTACACCTTC. Filled out from reference TRBV2 and TRBJ1-2, the complete variable domain reads EPEVTQTPSHQVTQMGQEVILRCVPISNHLYFYWYRQILGQKVEFLVSFYNNEISEKSEIFDDQFSVERPDGSNFTLKIRSTKLEDSAMYFCASSERTLGYTFGSGTRLTVV.

DNA for the CDR3: TGTGCCAGCAGATCGGGTGGTTCGCGATACGAGCAGTACTTC. This gives the protein CASRSGGSRYEQYF. V is TRBV27 and J is TRBJ2-7, with D hard to call. CDR3 length: 14 amino acids. Germline loops: CDR1 MNHEY, CDR2 SMNVEV (reference sequence). The V end was cut by 6 bases, the J end by 4 bases, with 16 bases between.

The V call is TRBV30, the J call TRBJ2-4; tentatively, D is TRBD1 (6 bases). The CDR3 totals 15 residues. Trimming took off 1 base at V and 1 base at J, with 11 bases between the two ends. The germline gives CDR1 GTSNPN, CDR2 SVGIG (reference sequence). The CDR3 DNA is TGTGCCTGGAGTGAGGGGGAAGGGGCCAAAAACATTCAGTACTTC. Protein sequence: CAWSEGEGAKNIQYF.

The chain carries TRBV5-6 and TRBJ1-1; 8 positions match TRBD1. Unmatched junction bases numbered 6, after V lost 3 bases and J lost 5 bases. The CDR3 has 14 residues. Germline values: CDR1 SGHDT, CDR2 YYEEEE. DNA for the CDR3: TGTGCCAGCAGCTCTGGACAGGGAAATACTGAAGCTTTCTTT. Its protein product is CASSSGQGNTEAFF.

This clone appeared a few times. The chain is built from TRBV13 and TRBJ1-4; the match to TRBD1 covers 10 bases. The germline V gene encodes CDR1 PRHDT and CDR2 FYEKMQ (reference sequence). The V and J ends lost 5 bases and 6 bases, in that order; junction bases with no gene match: 9. The CDR3 totals 16 residues. The CDR3 region is CASSAGTGEADEKLFF. The CDR3 DNA reads TGTGCCAGCAGCGCCGGGACAGGGGAAGCGGATGAAAAACTGTTTTTT.

The J gene is TRBJ2-3, the V gene TRBV11-2; 7 positions agree with TRBD2. CDR1 is SGHAT, CDR2 FQNNGV, per germline. The CDR3 has 15 amino acids. V trimming: 0 bases; J trimming: 8 bases; junction bases outside the gene matches: 8. Written as DNA, the CDR3 is TGTGCCAGCAGCTTAGATCCCCCGGGGGGAAGTACGCAGTATTTT. Translation: CASSLDPPGGSTQYF.

This clone has just a few counts. Here the CDR3 DNA reads TGTGCCAGCAGCCTACCTGGGACTAGCGGGGGGGCCTACTACAATGAGCAGTTCTTC. Residues: CASSLPGTSGGAYYNEQFF. The V gene is TRBV7-9, the J gene TRBJ2-1; TRBD2 aligns across 16 bases. The CDR3 length is 19 residues. Germline V lookup: CDR1 SEHNR, CDR2 FQNEAQ (reference sequence). Trimming at V came to 5 bases and at J to 3 bases, leaving 10 bases not matched to a gene.

This clone occurred a few times. The rearrangement links TRBV2 to TRBJ1-5, with D possibly matching TRBD1 (5 bases). The CDR3 covers 12 residues. Trimming took off 7 bases at V and 1 base at J, with 5 bases between the two ends. Germline V gives CDR1 SNHLY, CDR2 FYNNEI. In DNA form, the CDR3 reads TGTGCCAGCACAGGGAGCAATCAGCCCCAGCATTTT. Translation: CASTGSNQPQHF.

J is TRBJ1-1 and V is TRBV29-1; 11 bases align to TRBD1. V shed 6 bases, J shed 3 bases, and the junction held 3 bases outside the gene matches. The CDR3 contains 13 residues. CDR1 SQVTM and CDR2 ANQGSEA come from the germline V gene. The DNA for the CDR3 is TGCAGCGTGGACAGGGGGCGAGACACTGAAGCTTTCTTT. It yields the protein CSVDRGRDTEAFF. Full variable domain (missing parts from reference TRBV29-1 and TRBJ1-1): SAVISQKPSRDICQRGTSLTIQCQVDSQVTMMFWYRQQPGQSLTLIATANQGSEATYESGFVIDKFPISRPNLTFSTLTVSNMSPEDSSIYLCSVDRGRDTEAFFGQGTRLTVV.

The table lists this clone with a few counts. V and J are TRBV4-1 and TRBJ1-1; 9 nucleotides match TRBD1. CDR3 length: 15 amino acids. V lost 3 bases, J lost 5 bases, and 7 bases stayed unmatched. Germline V CDR1 and CDR2: MGHRA, YSYEKL. CDR3 sequence reads: CASSQGDRVRTEAFF. In DNA, the CDR3 is TGCGCCAGCAGCCAGGGGGACAGGGTTCGAACTGAAGCTTTCTTT.

In its sample, this clone was seen a few times. This chain links TRBV30 with TRBJ1-1; 7 nucleotides align to TRBD1. J was trimmed by 1 base and V by 5 bases; bases with no gene match: 4. This CDR3 comprises 13 residues. Germline V lookup: CDR1 GTSNPN, CDR2 SVGIG (reference sequence). CDR3 nucleotide sequence: TGTGCCTGGTCCAGGGGGGAGAACACTGAAGCTTTCTTT. As protein: CAWSRGENTEAFF.

The chain is built from TRBV7-2 and TRBJ1-2; possibly TRBD1 for D (6 bases). The CDR3 covers 16 residues. Trimming removed 5 bases at V and 5 bases at J, with 21 bases between. The germline CDR1 and CDR2 sequences are SGHTA and FQGNSA. The CDR3 DNA reads TGTGCCAGCAGCCCCGGGGGGGCCCAGCTTGGATATGGCTACACCTTC. This codes for CASSPGGAQLGYGYTF.

The chain couples TRBV5-4 to TRBJ2-2; 7 bases map to TRBD1. Germline CDR1 is SGHNT and CDR2 is YYREEE (reference sequence). The CDR3 is made up of 16 amino acids. Trimming took 4 bases from V and 4 from J; bases not matched to a gene: 10. The CDR3 region is CASSPPGGTVTGELFF. The CDR3 coding sequence is TGTGCCAGCAGCCCCCCCGGTGGGACAGTCACCGGGGAGCTGTTTTTT.

The chain links TRBV5-6 to TRBJ2-7; possibly TRBD1 for D (6 bases). From germline, CDR1 is SGHDT and CDR2 YYEEEE. Trimming cost V 4 bases and J 2 bases, with 10 bases left between them. The CDR3 covers 13 residues. The CDR3 nucleotides are TGTGCCAGCAGCGCCGGACAGCCCTACGAGCAGTACTTC. It codes for CASSAGQPYEQYF.